Listed below are T cell receptor beta chains from one sample, sequenced in a study of lymphopenia after photon versus proton radiotherapy. Sequenced by immunoSEQ multiplex PCR; TCRdb stores in-frame clones only, minus some. The sample lists approximately 58,000 clones; around 88% were seen once. Specimen: peripheral blood, collected from a patient treated with photon-based radiotherapy. Receptor source: a man aged 45-60 years with gastric cancer. Each CDR3 is given with its conserved first and last residue. The order of the fields is clone size, J gene, D gene, V gene, CDR3 protein, CDR3 DNA. A D gene is named only where the DNA matches it firmly. Expanded clones get a size class; other rows say once, few or many, or leave the size out.

- | TRBJ1-5 | TRBD1 | TRBV6-6 | CASSYPGQGIQPQHF | TGTGCCAGCAGTTACCCTGGACAGGGAATTCAGCCCCAGCATTTT
- | TRBJ1-2 | - | TRBV5-1 | CASSLKQGSYGYTF | TGCGCCAGCAGCTTGAAGCAGGGGAGCTATGGCTACACCTTC
- | TRBJ2-7 | - | TRBV19 | CASSIEPGEVYEQYF | TGTGCCAGTAGTATAGAGCCGGGAGAAGTCTACGAGCAGTACTTC
- | TRBJ2-2 | - | TRBV5-1 | CASSQRSGELFF | TGCGCCAGCAGCCAAAGGTCCGGGGAGCTGTTTTTT
- | TRBJ2-7 | TRBD1 | TRBV30 | CAWRRPGTGLGREQYF | TGTGCCTGGAGGCGTCCCGGGACAGGGTTGGGGCGCGAGCAGTACTTC
- | TRBJ1-1 | TRBD1 | TRBV6-5 | CASSYSGTGYDAFF | TGTGCCAGCAGTTACTCAGGGACAGGGTATGATGCTTTCTTT
- | TRBJ1-3 | - | TRBV4-1 | CASSSLTGYSGNTIYF | TGCGCCAGCAGCTCTTTGACGGGTTACTCTGGAAACACCATATATTTT
- | TRBJ2-1 | - | TRBV5-4 | CASSSSRSYNEQFF | TGTGCCAGCAGCTCCTCGAGGTCCTACAATGAGCAGTTCTTC
- | TRBJ2-2 | - | TRBV19 | CASSIMETGELFF | TGTGCCAGTAGTATAATGGAAACCGGGGAGCTGTTTTTT
few | TRBJ2-3 | - | TRBV4-2 | CASSQGPEGGTDTQYF | TGTGCCAGCAGCCAGGGCCCAGAGGGCGGAACAGATACGCAGTATTTT
- | TRBJ2-3 | TRBD2 | TRBV6-1 | CASSEGPSGGPPDTQYF | TGTGCCAGCAGTGAAGGTCCGTCGGGAGGGCCCCCAGATACGCAGTATTTT
once | TRBJ2-7 | TRBD1 | TRBV2 | CASSPTHPDRVYEQYF | TGTGCCAGCAGCCCAACCCACCCAGACAGGGTTTACGAGCAGTACTTC
- | TRBJ2-7 | - | TRBV11-2 | CASRPRASSYEQYF | TGTGCCAGCAGACCCCGGGCTAGCTCCTACGAGCAGTACTTC
- | TRBJ1-5 | - | TRBV6-4 | CASSEGVPGSGPQHF | TGTGCCAGCAGTGAGGGAGTCCCAGGCTCGGGGCCCCAGCATTTT
- | TRBJ1-1 | - | TRBV5-5 | CASSPGVRTEAFF | TGTGCCAGCAGCCCAGGGGTTCGGACTGAAGCTTTCTTT
- | TRBJ2-3 | TRBD1 | TRBV28 | CASSSRTGRYTDTQYF | TGTGCCAGCAGTTCTCGGACAGGGAGATACACAGATACGCAGTATTTT
- | TRBJ2-3 | - | TRBV5-4 | CASSLGSGGQSSTDTQYF | TGTGCCAGCAGCTTGGGGTCGGGGGGACAGTCGAGCACAGATACGCAGTATTTT
- | TRBJ1-3 | - | TRBV29-1 | CSVEDRAGRIGNTIYF | TGCAGCGTTGAAGATCGGGCAGGGCGGATCGGAAACACCATATATTTT
- | TRBJ2-5 | - | TRBV4-1 | CASSRRVLETQYF | TGCGCCAGCAGCCGTAGGGTTTTGGAGACCCAGTACTTC
- | TRBJ2-6 | TRBD2 | TRBV5-1 | CASSGTGGRFDSGANVLTF | TGCGCCAGCAGCGGGACGGGGGGACGGTTCGACTCTGGGGCCAACGTCCTGACTTTC
few | TRBJ2-2 | TRBD1 | TRBV4-1 | CASSQGALKTRGRGTGELFF | TGCGCCAGCAGCCAAGGGGCCTTGAAAACGAGGGGGCGAGGGACCGGGGAGCTGTTTTTT
- | TRBJ2-1 | TRBD1 | TRBV27 | CASSRTGGSVKLDRDEQFF | TGTGCCAGCAGTCGGACAGGGGGCTCGGTGAAACTTGATAGGGATGAGCAGTTCTTC
- | TRBJ2-7 | - | TRBV7-2 | CASSLAHGGTYEQYF | TGTGCCAGCAGCTTAGCGCACGGCGGGACCTACGAGCAGTACTTC
- | TRBJ1-1 | - | TRBV23-1 | CASSPRAGLGEAFF | TGCGCCAGCAGTCCCCGGGCGGGGCTGGGTGAAGCTTTCTTT
- | TRBJ2-3 | - | TRBV7-8 | CASSLKEAQYF | TGTGCCAGCAGCTTAAAAGAAGCGCAGTATTTT
- | TRBJ1-2 | - | TRBV7-9 | CASSLAQNDGYTF | TGTGCCAGCAGCTTAGCGCAAAATGATGGCTACACCTTC
- | TRBJ2-1 | - | TRBV11-3 | CASSWDSYNEQFF | TGTGCCAGCAGCTGGGACTCCTACAATGAGCAGTTCTTC
- | TRBJ2-6 | TRBD2 | TRBV10-3 | CAISPGLAGVAGANVLTF | TGTGCCATCAGCCCGGGACTAGCGGGAGTAGCCGGGGCCAACGTCCTGACTTTC
few | TRBJ1-2 | - | TRBV2 | CASSGDYGYTF | TGTGCCAGCAGCGGAGATTATGGCTACACCTTC
once | TRBJ2-7 | - | TRBV27 | CASSPQAGIGYEQYF | TGTGCCAGCAGTCCCCAGGCAGGGATAGGGTACGAGCAGTACTTC
- | TRBJ2-2 | TRBD2 | TRBV28 | CASQGLAGSNTGELFF | TGTGCCAGCCAGGGACTAGCGGGATCGAACACCGGGGAGCTGTTTTTT
- | TRBJ1-1 | TRBD1 | TRBV28 | CASSPREWDRGGTEAFF | TGTGCCAGCAGTCCTAGAGAATGGGACAGGGGAGGGACTGAAGCTTTCTTT
- | TRBJ2-3 | TRBD2 | TRBV11-2 | CASSSGTSGRWTDTQYF | TGTGCCAGCAGCTCTGGGACTAGCGGGCGGTGGACAGATACGCAGTATTTT
- | TRBJ2-7 | - | TRBV7-8 | CASSLRGHRGQYF | TGTGCCAGCAGCTTACGGGGGCACAGGGGGCAGTACTTC
- | TRBJ2-1 | TRBD2 | TRBV7-3 | CASSPLGLAGGSYNEQFF | TGTGCCAGCAGCCCCTTGGGACTAGCGGGAGGGTCCTACAATGAGCAGTTCTTC
once | TRBJ1-2 | TRBD1 | TRBV11-1 | CASSSNQQGGDGYTF | TGTGCCAGCAGCTCCAACCAACAGGGGGGAGATGGCTACACCTTC
- | TRBJ2-6 | - | TRBV5-6 | CASSFSLSSGANVLTF | TGTGCCAGCAGCTTTTCCCTGAGCTCTGGGGCCAACGTCCTGACTTTC
- | TRBJ1-4 | - | TRBV7-2 | CASSLGGQSNEKLFF | TGTGCCAGCAGCCTAGGGGGGCAAAGTAATGAAAAACTGTTTTTT
- | TRBJ2-2 | - | TRBV9 | CASSVAANYRAGELFF | TGTGCCAGCAGCGTAGCGGCTAACTACCGGGCCGGGGAGCTGTTTTTT
few | TRBJ2-5 | TRBD2 | TRBV18 | CASSPGLNQETQYF | TGTGCCAGCTCACCGGGACTAAACCAAGAGACCCAGTACTTC
- | TRBJ2-3 | - | TRBV9 | CASSVVGSYTDTQYF | TGTGCCAGCAGCGTAGTAGGCAGCTACACAGATACGCAGTATTTT
- | TRBJ2-7 | - | TRBV6-4 | CASSKGEADEQYF | TGTGCCAGCAGCAAAGGTGAGGCGGACGAGCAGTACTTC
once | TRBJ2-2 | - | TRBV30 | CAWSGQVGTGELFF | TGTGCCTGGAGTGGACAGGTGGGGACCGGGGAGCTGTTTTTT
- | TRBJ1-2 | - | TRBV6-6 | CASSLSGYRIIYGYTF | TGTGCCAGCAGTTTGAGTGGTTACAGGATTATCTATGGCTACACCTTC
- | TRBJ2-5 | - | TRBV4-2 | CASSPGNGGETQYF | TGTGCCAGCAGCCCAGGGAACGGTGGGGAGACCCAGTACTTC
- | TRBJ2-1 | TRBD2 | TRBV14 | CASKASPSGSEQFF | TGTGCCAGCAAAGCCAGTCCTAGCGGTAGTGAGCAGTTCTTC
- | TRBJ2-1 | - | TRBV28 | CASSLWSGSSYNEQFF | TGTGCCAGCAGTTTATGGTCTGGTAGCTCCTACAATGAGCAGTTCTTC
- | TRBJ2-1 | TRBD2 | TRBV7-6 | CASSLQARAASGYNEQFF | TGTGCCAGCAGCTTACAGGCCAGGGCGGCTAGCGGATACAATGAGCAGTTCTTC
once | TRBJ2-7 | TRBD1 | TRBV10-1 | CASPGQGIYEQYF | TGCGCCAGCCCGGGACAGGGGATTTACGAGCAGTACTTC
once | TRBJ2-3 | TRBD2 | TRBV30 | CAWTSGRGGLTDTQYF | TGTGCCTGGACTAGCGGGAGAGGGGGACTCACAGATACGCAGTATTTT
- | TRBJ1-2 | TRBD1 | TRBV28 | CASTSGQGNYGYTF | TGTGCCAGCACATCAGGACAGGGTAACTATGGCTACACCTTC
- | TRBJ1-3 | - | TRBV6-1 | CASSEVDSSGNTIYF | TGTGCCAGCAGTGAAGTTGACAGCTCTGGAAACACCATATATTTT
- | TRBJ2-7 | - | TRBV5-1 | CASRRDSPAYEQYF | TGCGCCAGCAGGCGGGACAGCCCGGCCTACGAGCAGTACTTC
- | TRBJ2-2 | TRBD2 | TRBV29-1 | CSVDTGLAGVGNTGELFF | TGCAGCGTTGACACAGGACTAGCGGGAGTTGGGAACACCGGGGAGCTGTTTTTT